This T cell receptor beta chain was obtained from a study of regulatory T cells in long-lasting Graves disease. Germline-derived CDR1 and CDR2 are SGHRS and YFSETQ. Unmatched junction bases numbered 7, after V lost 3 bases and J lost 7 bases. The CDR3 contains 15 residues. Described time point: newly diagnosed GD, antithyroid drugs for less than 3 months. PBMC-derived RNA was used for the TCR library. Diagnosis followed American Thyroid Association guidelines for Graves' disease. Building the TCR beta libraries relied on iRepertoire HTBI primers, and CDR3 regions underwent Arm-PCR. TCRdb independently ran MiXCR on the multiplex PCR reads; one entry per CDR3 protein. In the table there are roughly 430,000 distinct CDR3 sequences, less than 20% of which are singletons. These same records also appear under a second study, on T cells in Graves' hyperthyroidism and ophthalmopathy. That paper states: The definition of stable Graves' hyperthyroidism was no ophthalmopathy progression within 18 months. It was uncontrolled infection, other autoimmune disease, pregnancy or lactation that excluded patients. Within blood appeared most thyroid clonotypes that had expanded above 0.001.

This sequence was found in a woman younger than 45 with Graves disease. The sequencing used peripheral blood mononuclear cells (PBMCs), collected at new diagnosis, from a patient treated with antithyroid drugs. J is TRBJ1-6 and V is TRBV5-1, with TRBD1 matching over 7 bases. CDR3 sequence reads: CASSSSGQENSPLHF. As DNA, the CDR3 is TGCGCCAGCAGCTCGTCAGGACAGGAGAATTCACCCCTCCACTTT. The full variable domain, with the rest looked up from reference TRBV5-1 and TRBJ1-6, is KAGVTQTPRYLIKTRGQQVTLSCSPISGHRSVSWYQQTPGQGLQFLFEYFSETQRNKGNFPGRFSGRQFSNSRSEMNVSTLELGDSALYLCASSSSGQENSPLHFGNGTRLTVT.